This T cell receptor (beta chain) stems from a study of cytomegalovirus exposure and HLA in healthy donors. Each donor was healthy, and each was a bone marrow donor. This PCR relied on a set of 60 Vbeta primers and 13 Jbeta primers. Sequencing was performed with immunoSEQ multiplex PCR; in TCRdb, only in-frame clones are kept and a portion is missing. This sample yields 200,000 to 250,000 clones, of which approximately 68% are seen a single time; roughly 1.9% belongs to the top ten. Concerning this clone: Antigen unknown.

Study-wide results and limits: Earlier results showed most TCR beta V segments being productive about 90% or about 30% of the time. Researchers counted around 180 TCR beta chains as cytomegalovirus-associated.

This CDR3 is built from 19 residues. CDR1 MNHNS and CDR2 SASEGT come from the germline V gene. Deletions cut 4 bases from V and 0 bases from J, with 22 bases between. The rearrangement joins TRBV6-1 to TRBJ2-1; D possibly corresponds to TRBD1 (5 bases). The sequencing input was PBMCs. The TCR was taken from a woman between 25 and 40 years old in good health and CMV-seronegative. DNA for the CDR3: TGTGCCAGCAGTGGCCCAGGAGTTCACAGGTTTAGCTCCTACAATGAGCAGTTCTTC. Its protein product is CASSGPGVHRFSSYNEQFF.